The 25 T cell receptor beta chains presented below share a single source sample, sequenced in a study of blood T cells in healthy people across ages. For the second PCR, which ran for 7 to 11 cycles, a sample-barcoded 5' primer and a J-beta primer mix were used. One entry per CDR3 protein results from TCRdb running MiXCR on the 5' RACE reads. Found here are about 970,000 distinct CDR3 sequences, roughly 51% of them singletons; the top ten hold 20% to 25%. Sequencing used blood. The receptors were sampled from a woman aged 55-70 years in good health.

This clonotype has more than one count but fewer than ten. The CDR3 protein is CAISGQVRPEQYF. DNA of the CDR3: TGTGCCATCAGTGGCCAGGTGAGACCCGAGCAGTACTTC. The chain is built from TRBV10-3 and TRBJ2-7; D remains unclear. The CDR3 covers 13 residues. Germline V gene lookup returns CDR1 ENHRY and CDR2 SYGVKD. Deletions cut 4 bases from V and 6 bases from J, with 13 bases between.

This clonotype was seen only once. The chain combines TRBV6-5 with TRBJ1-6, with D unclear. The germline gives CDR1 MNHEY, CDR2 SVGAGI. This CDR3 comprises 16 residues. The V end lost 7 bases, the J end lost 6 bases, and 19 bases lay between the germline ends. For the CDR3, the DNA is TGTGCCAGCAAACCCTATGGAAGGGAGGGTAATTCACCCCTCCACTTT. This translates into CASKPYGREGNSPLHF.

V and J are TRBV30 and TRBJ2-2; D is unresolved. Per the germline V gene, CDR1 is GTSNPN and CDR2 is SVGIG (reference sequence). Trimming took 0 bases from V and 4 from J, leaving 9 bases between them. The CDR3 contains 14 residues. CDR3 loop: CAWSVGTVTGELFF. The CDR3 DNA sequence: TGTGCCTGGAGTGTAGGTACAGTCACCGGGGAGCTGTTTTTT.

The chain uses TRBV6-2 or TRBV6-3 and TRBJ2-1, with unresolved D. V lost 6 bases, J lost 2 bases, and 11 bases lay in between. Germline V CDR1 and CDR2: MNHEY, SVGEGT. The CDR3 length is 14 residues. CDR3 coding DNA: TGTGCCAGCAGGTCCGGGTCGGCCTACAATGAGCAGTTCTTC. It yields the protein CASRSGSAYNEQFF.

The CDR3 here is CASSLTARQGDEKLFF. The CDR3 bases are TGCGCCAGCAGCCTGACTGCTCGACAGGGAGATGAAAAACTGTTTTTT. The rearrangement links TRBV5-1 to TRBJ1-4, with TRBD1 matching over 7 bases. The germline V gene has CDR1 SGHRS and CDR2 YFSETQ. The CDR3 runs 16 residues. V shed 4 bases and J 6 bases; nucleotides not matched to a gene: 12.

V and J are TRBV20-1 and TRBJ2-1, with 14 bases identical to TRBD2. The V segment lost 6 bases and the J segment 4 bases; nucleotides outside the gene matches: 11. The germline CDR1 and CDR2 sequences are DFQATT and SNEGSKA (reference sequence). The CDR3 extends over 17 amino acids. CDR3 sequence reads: CSASGTSGSRGYNEQFF. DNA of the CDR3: TGCAGTGCATCCGGGACTAGCGGGAGTAGGGGATACAATGAGCAGTTCTTC.

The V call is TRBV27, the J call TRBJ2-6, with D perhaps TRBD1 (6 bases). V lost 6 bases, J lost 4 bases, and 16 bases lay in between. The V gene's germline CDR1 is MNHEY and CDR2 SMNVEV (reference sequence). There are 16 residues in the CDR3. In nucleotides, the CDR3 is TGTGCCAGCAGACCTCAGGGGCTCTGGGGGGCCAACGTCCTGACTTTC. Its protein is CASRPQGLWGANVLTF.

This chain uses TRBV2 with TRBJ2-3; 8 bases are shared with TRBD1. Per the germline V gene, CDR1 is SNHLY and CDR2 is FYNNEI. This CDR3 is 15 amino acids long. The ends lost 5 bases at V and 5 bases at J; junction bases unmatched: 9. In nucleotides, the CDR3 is TGTGCCAGCAGTCCTAGGACAGGACAGGGAGATACGCAGTATTTT. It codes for CASSPRTGQGDTQYF.

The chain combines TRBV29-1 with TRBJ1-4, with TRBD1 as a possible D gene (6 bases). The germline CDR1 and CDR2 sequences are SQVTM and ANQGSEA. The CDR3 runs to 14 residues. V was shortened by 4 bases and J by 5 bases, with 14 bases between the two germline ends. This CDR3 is CSVAGDGRNEKLFF. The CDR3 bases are TGCAGCGTTGCAGGGGACGGTCGGAATGAAAAACTGTTTTTT.

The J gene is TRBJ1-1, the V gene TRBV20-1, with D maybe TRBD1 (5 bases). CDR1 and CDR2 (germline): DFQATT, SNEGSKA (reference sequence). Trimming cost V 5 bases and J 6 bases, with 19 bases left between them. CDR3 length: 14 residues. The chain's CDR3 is CSAESARDGAEAFF. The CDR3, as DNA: TGCAGTGCTGAAAGTGCCCGGGACGGAGCTGAAGCTTTCTTT.

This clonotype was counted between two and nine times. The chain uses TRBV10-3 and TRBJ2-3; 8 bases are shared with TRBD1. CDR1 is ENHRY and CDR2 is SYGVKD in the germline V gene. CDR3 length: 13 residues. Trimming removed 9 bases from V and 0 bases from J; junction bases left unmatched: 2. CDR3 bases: TGTGCCATAAGGGACAGGAGCACAGATACGCAGTATTTT. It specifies CAIRDRSTDTQYF.

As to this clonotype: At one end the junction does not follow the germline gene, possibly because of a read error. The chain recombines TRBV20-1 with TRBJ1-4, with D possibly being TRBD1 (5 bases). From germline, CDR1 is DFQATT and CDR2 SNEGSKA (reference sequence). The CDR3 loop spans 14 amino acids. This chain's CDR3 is CSARLYQGNEKLFF. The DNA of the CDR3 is TGCAGCGCTAGGTTGTATCAGGGAAATGAAAAACTGTTTTTT.

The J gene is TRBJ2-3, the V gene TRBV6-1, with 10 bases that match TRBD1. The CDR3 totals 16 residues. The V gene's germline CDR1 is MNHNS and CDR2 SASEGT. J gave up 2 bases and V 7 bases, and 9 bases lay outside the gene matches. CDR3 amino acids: CASNRDRGRSTDTQYF. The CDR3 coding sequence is TGTGCCAGCAACCGGGACAGGGGACGATCCACAGATACGCAGTATTTT.

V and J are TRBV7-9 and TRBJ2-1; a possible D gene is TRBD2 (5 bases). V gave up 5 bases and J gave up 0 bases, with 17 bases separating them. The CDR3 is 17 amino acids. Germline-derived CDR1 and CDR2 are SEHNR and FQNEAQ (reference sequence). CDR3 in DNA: TGTGCCAGCAGCGGTCGATGGGAGCAGAGCTCCTACAATGAGCAGTTCTTC. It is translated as CASSGRWEQSSYNEQFF.

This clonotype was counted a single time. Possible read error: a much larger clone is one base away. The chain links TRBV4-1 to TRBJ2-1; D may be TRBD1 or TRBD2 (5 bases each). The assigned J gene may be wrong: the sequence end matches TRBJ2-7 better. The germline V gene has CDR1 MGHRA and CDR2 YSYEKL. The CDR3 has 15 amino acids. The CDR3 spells CASSQDDGASNEQYF. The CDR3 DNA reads TGCGCCAGCAGCCAAGATGACGGGGCCTCAAACGAGCAGTACTTC.

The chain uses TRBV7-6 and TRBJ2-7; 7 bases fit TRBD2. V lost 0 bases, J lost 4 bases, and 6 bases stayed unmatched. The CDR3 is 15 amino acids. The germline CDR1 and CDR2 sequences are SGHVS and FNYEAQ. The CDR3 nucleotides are TGTGCCAGCAGCTTAGCCCCAGGGAGGGTTTACGAGCAGTACTTC. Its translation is CASSLAPGRVYEQYF.

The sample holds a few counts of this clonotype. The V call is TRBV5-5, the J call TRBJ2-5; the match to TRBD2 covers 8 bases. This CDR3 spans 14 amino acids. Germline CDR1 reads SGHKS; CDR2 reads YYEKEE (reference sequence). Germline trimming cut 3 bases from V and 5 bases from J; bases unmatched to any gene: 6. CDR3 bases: TGTGCCAGCAGCTCGTGGACTAGCAGGGAGACCCAGTACTTC. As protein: CASSSWTSRETQYF.

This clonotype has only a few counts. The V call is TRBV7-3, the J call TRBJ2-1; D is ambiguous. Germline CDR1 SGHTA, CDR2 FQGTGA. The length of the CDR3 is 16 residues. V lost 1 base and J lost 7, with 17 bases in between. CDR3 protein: CASSLREARMGNEQFF. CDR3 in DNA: TGTGCCAGCAGCTTAAGAGAGGCCCGGATGGGGAATGAGCAGTTCTTC.

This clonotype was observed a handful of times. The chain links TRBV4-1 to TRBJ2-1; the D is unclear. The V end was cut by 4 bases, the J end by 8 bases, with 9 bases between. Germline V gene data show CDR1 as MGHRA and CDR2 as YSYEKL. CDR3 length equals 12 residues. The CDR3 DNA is TGCGCCAGCAGCCGGACCGTTGATGAGCAGTTCTTC. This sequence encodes CASSRTVDEQFF.

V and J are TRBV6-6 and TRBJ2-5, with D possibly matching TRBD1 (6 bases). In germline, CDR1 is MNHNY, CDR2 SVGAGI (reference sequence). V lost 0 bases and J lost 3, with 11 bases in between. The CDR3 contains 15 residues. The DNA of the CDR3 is TGTGCCAGCAGTTACTCACAGGGAAACGAAGAGACCCAGTACTTC. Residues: CASSYSQGNEETQYF.

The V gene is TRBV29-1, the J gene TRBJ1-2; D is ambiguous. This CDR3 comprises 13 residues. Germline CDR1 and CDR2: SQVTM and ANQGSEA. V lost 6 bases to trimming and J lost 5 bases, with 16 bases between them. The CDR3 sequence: CSVRTGNNYGYTF. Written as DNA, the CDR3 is TGCAGCGTAAGGACCGGGAATAATTATGGCTACACCTTC.

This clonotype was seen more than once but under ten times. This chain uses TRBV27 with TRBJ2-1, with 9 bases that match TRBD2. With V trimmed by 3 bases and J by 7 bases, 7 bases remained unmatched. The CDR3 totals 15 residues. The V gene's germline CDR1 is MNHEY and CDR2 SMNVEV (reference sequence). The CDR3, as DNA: TGTGCCAGCAGTTTTTCGACCACTAGCGGGAATGAGCAGTTCTTC. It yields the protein CASSFSTTSGNEQFF.

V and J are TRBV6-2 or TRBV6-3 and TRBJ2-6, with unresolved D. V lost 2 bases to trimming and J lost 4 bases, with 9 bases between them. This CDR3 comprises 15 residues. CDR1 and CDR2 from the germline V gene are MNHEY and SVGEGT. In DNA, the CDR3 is TGTGCCAGCAGTTACGGCATTTGGGGGGCCAACGTCCTGACTTTC. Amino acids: CASSYGIWGANVLTF.

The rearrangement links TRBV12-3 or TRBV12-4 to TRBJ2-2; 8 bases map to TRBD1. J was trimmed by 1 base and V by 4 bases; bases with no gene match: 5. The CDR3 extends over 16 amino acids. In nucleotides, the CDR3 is TGTGCCAGCAGTTGGACAGGGTCGGGGAACACCGGGGAGCTGTTTTTT. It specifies CASSWTGSGNTGELFF.

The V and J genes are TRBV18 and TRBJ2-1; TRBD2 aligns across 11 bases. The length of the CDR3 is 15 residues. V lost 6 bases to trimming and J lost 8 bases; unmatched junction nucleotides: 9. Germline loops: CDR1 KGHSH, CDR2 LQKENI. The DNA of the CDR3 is TGTGCCAGCTCCCTCACTAGCGGGAGTGCATATGAGCAGTTCTTC. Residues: CASSLTSGSAYEQFF.